These 10 T cell receptor beta chains share one sample of origin, sequenced in a study of cytomegalovirus exposure and HLA in healthy donors. The PCR was carried out with 60 Vbeta primers and 13 Jbeta primers. Profiled with immunoSEQ multiplex PCR; TCRdb holds only in-frame clones, not every one. Seen here are 95,000 to 100,000 clones, less than 85% observed once, and the top ten hold around 20%. Source material: PBMCs. All receptors come from an older woman in good health and CMV-seropositive.

The chain couples TRBV6-5 to TRBJ2-2; tentatively, D is TRBD2 (5 bases). Germline V lookup: CDR1 MNHEY, CDR2 SVGAGI. This CDR3 is 15 amino acids long. The V end was cut by 6 bases, the J end by 2 bases, with 13 bases between. In nucleotides, the CDR3 is TGTGCCAGCAGCCCGGGGTGGGAAAACACCGGGGAGCTGTTTTTT. The encoded protein is CASSPGWENTGELFF.

This rearrangement joins TRBV5-4 to TRBJ1-4; no reliable D call. Looked up from germline, CDR1 is SGHNT and CDR2 is YYREEE (reference sequence). The length of the CDR3 is 13 residues. Trimming removed 0 bases at V and 8 bases at J, with 8 bases between. DNA of the CDR3: TGTGCCAGCAGCTTGGTCCCGAGGGAAAAACTGTTTTTT. The encoded protein is CASSLVPREKLFF. The full variable domain, completed using reference TRBV5-4 and TRBJ1-4, is ETGVTQSPTHLIKTRGQQVTLRCSSQSGHNTVSWYQQALGQGPQFIFQYYREEENGRGNFPPRFSGLQFPNYSSELNVNALELDDSALYLCASSLVPREKLFFGSGTQLSVL.

This clone has a handful of counts. V gene TRBV19 combines with J gene TRBJ2-7; no definite D call. This CDR3 comprises 14 residues. Germline values: CDR1 LNHDA, CDR2 SQIVND (reference sequence). V lost 4 bases, J lost 3 bases, and 13 bases lay in between. This CDR3 is CASSSPDIGYEQYF. CDR3 nucleotide sequence: TGTGCCAGTAGTAGCCCAGATATTGGCTACGAGCAGTACTTC. Full variable domain (remainder filled in from reference TRBV19 and TRBJ2-7): DGGITQSPKYLFRKEGQNVTLSCEQNLNHDAMYWYRQDPGQGLRLIYYSQIVNDFQKGDIAEGYSVSREKKESFPLTVTSAQKNPTAFYLCASSSPDIGYEQYFGPGTRLTVT.

Ten or more counts support this clone. The chain recombines TRBV27 with TRBJ1-1; TRBD1 matches 8 bases. J lost 0 bases, V lost 3 bases, and 3 bases had no gene match. Looked up from germline, CDR1 is MNHEY and CDR2 is SMNVEV (reference sequence). This CDR3 spans 15 amino acids. CDR3 sequence reads: CASSFTGGMNTEAFF. As DNA, the CDR3 is TGTGCCAGCAGTTTCACAGGGGGGATGAACACTGAAGCTTTCTTT.

This rearrangement joins TRBV10-1 to TRBJ2-1; 10 bases map to TRBD2. CDR3 length: 14 residues. V was pared by 2 bases and J by 9 bases, with 4 bases of the junction left unmatched. Germline CDR1 WNHNN, CDR2 SYGVQD (reference sequence). CDR3: CASSEGLAGVEQFF. The CDR3, as DNA: TGCGCCAGCAGTGAGGGGCTAGCGGGAGTTGAGCAGTTCTTC.

V usage is TRBV19 and J usage is TRBJ2-7; 9 nucleotides line up with TRBD2. The CDR3 runs 17 residues. The V gene end was trimmed by 6 bases and the J gene end by 3 bases; junction bases not matched to a gene: 15. Looked up from germline, CDR1 is LNHDA and CDR2 is SQIVND (reference sequence). The CDR3 DNA is TGTGCCAGTAGCCATGCGGGGCGGCGGGAGGGCCGCTACGAGCAGTACTTC. The encoded protein is CASSHAGRREGRYEQYF.

The V and J genes are TRBV29-1 and TRBJ1-5, with TRBD1 as a possible D gene (6 bases). CDR1 and CDR2 from the germline V gene are SQVTM and ANQGSEA. Trimming removed 6 bases from V and 9 bases from J, with 18 bases in between. The CDR3 runs 13 residues. The CDR3 DNA reads as TGCAGCGTCGGTCGGGACACCGCGGGGCCCCAGCATTTT. Encoded protein: CSVGRDTAGPQHF.

The CDR3 bases are TGTGCCAGCAGTGTTTCTCAGCGTGAAAAACTGTTTTTT. As protein: CASSVSQREKLFF. The chain couples TRBV2 to TRBJ1-4, with D uncertain. The CDR3 is made up of 13 amino acids. V was shortened by 4 bases and J by 7 bases, with 10 bases between the two germline ends. Germline V CDR1 and CDR2: SNHLY, FYNNEI.

This clone was seen a few times. The chain links TRBV30 to TRBJ1-1, with D maybe TRBD1 (5 bases). The germline V and J ends were trimmed by 1 base and 10 bases, with 16 bases remaining between them. This CDR3 comprises 13 residues. From germline, CDR1 is GTSNPN and CDR2 SVGIG (reference sequence). The DNA for the CDR3 is TGTGCCTGGAGTGGTGCCCAGGGTCGAGGAGCTTTCTTT. It encodes CAWSGAQGRGAFF. Variable domain in full (rest from reference TRBV30 and TRBJ1-1): SQTIHQWPATLVQPVGSPLSLECTVEGTSNPNLYWYRQAAGRGLQLLFYSVGIGQISSEVPQNLSASRPQDRQFILSSKKLLLSDSGFYLCAWSGAQGRGAFFGQGTRLTVV.

The chain has TRBV15 and TRBJ2-1, with TRBD1 matching 7 bases. CDR3 length: 15 residues. The J segment lost 8 bases and the V segment lost 0 bases, leaving 7 bases of the junction unmatched. CDR1 LNHNV and CDR2 YYDKDF come from the germline V gene (reference sequence). CDR3 amino acids: CATSRDSGGWDEQFF. CDR3 nucleotides: TGTGCCACCAGCAGAGACTCAGGGGGATGGGATGAGCAGTTCTTC.